Included here is one T cell receptor beta chain sequence, with context. Antigen: not known. These data originate in a study of identical twins. Study-level results: It was out-of-frame TCR alpha sharing in monozygotic twins that models underestimated.

TCRdb reprocessed the 5' RACE reads with MiXCR, giving one entry per CDR3 protein. The sample shows about 100,000 distinct CDR3 sequences, 4.5% to 6.5% of them seen only once. Input material: memory T cells sorted from blood. This clonotype was obtained from a woman aged 45-65 years in good health.

The CDR3 region is CASSLSGVDTQYF. The CDR3 DNA sequence: TGTGCCAGCAGCTTATCAGGTGTGGATACGCAGTATTTT. The chain employs TRBV7-3 and TRBJ2-3; no reliable D call. The CDR3 has 13 amino acids. The germline gives CDR1 SGHTA, CDR2 FQGTGA. V lost 2 bases, J lost 6 bases, and 9 bases lay in between.